The 14 T cell receptor beta chains in this list originate from one sample, sequenced in a study of cytomegalovirus exposure and HLA in healthy donors. Profiled with immunoSEQ multiplex PCR; TCRdb holds only in-frame clones, not every one. The data contain some 170,000 clones, about 87% of them singletons. Sequenced input: PBMCs. The receptors were sampled from a woman aged 25 to 45 in good health and CMV-seronegative.

The DNA for the CDR3 is TGTGCCAGCAATTTGGGGGGGGCTAGGAACACTGAAGCTTTCTTT. As protein: CASNLGGARNTEAFF. The gene calls are TRBV27 and TRBJ1-1; TRBD1 might be the D (6 bases). V was pared by 7 bases and J by 1 base, with 16 bases between. Per germline, CDR1 MNHEY and CDR2 SMNVEV (reference sequence). The CDR3 runs 15 residues.

V gene TRBV7-9 combines with J gene TRBJ2-3; 11 bases map to TRBD2. The CDR3 runs 16 residues. V lost 6 bases and J lost 1; bases outside the gene matches: 6. CDR1 is SEHNR, CDR2 FQNEAQ, per germline (reference sequence). The CDR3 sequence is CASRRASGGRTDTQYF. Written as DNA, the CDR3 is TGTGCCAGCAGACGAGCTAGCGGGGGGCGCACAGATACGCAGTATTTT.

The rearrangement joins TRBV7-9 to TRBJ2-7; 7 bases fit TRBD1. J was trimmed by 4 bases and V by 4 bases; bases with no gene match: 7. Germline V CDR1 and CDR2: SEHNR, FQNEAQ (reference sequence). The CDR3 is made up of 14 amino acids. Written as DNA, the CDR3 is TGTGCCAGCAGCTCACAGGGGTTGTGGTACGAGCAGTACTTC. As protein: CASSSQGLWYEQYF.

The chain couples TRBV10-1 to TRBJ2-7; TRBD1 matches 9 bases. Germline V lookup: CDR1 WNHNN, CDR2 SYGVQD (reference sequence). The CDR3 loop spans 15 amino acids. The trim removed 4 bases at V and 0 bases at J, leaving 4 bases unmatched. CDR3 amino acids: CASSVGTGSSYEQYF. CDR3 coding DNA: TGCGCCAGCAGTGTCGGGACAGGGAGCTCCTACGAGCAGTACTTC.

This clone was seen a handful of times. The CDR3 loop reads CASSLTTGELFF. The CDR3 region has the DNA TGTGCCAGCAGTCTGACTACCGGGGAGCTGTTTTTT. The chain carries TRBV27 and TRBJ2-2, with unresolved D. V was clipped by 5 bases and J by 5 bases, with 6 bases between them. Germline-derived CDR1 and CDR2 are MNHEY and SMNVEV (reference sequence). This CDR3 region has 12 residues.

The J gene is TRBJ2-7, the V gene TRBV19, with TRBD1 identical over 8 bases. The germline gives CDR1 LNHDA, CDR2 SQIVND (reference sequence). The CDR3 is 15 residues long. The junction had 11 bases not matched to a gene; V was cut back by 6 bases and J by 4 bases. CDR3 protein: CASSFRDRLTYEQYF. The CDR3 DNA reads TGTGCCAGTAGCTTCCGGGACAGGCTTACTTACGAGCAGTACTTC.

Only a few counts were recorded for this clone. The chain combines TRBV7-6 with TRBJ2-7; 7 bases are a match to TRBD1. Looked up from germline, CDR1 is SGHVS and CDR2 is FNYEAQ. The J segment lost 3 bases and the V segment lost 4 bases, leaving 9 bases of the junction unmatched. The CDR3 totals 15 residues. For the CDR3, the DNA is TGTGCCAGCAGCTATGAGACAGGGATGAACTACGAGCAGTACTTC. This gives the protein CASSYETGMNYEQYF.

This clone was picked up one time. This chain uses TRBV10-1 with TRBJ2-1; TRBD1 matches at 11 bases. V shed 7 bases and J 8 bases; nucleotides not matched to a gene: 10. In germline, CDR1 is WNHNN, CDR2 SYGVQD (reference sequence). CDR3 length: 15 amino acids. The CDR3 DNA reads as TGCGCCAGCACGGAGGGACAGGGGGTGTACGATGAGCAGTTCTTC. Translated: CASTEGQGVYDEQFF.

The V and J genes are TRBV19 and TRBJ1-5, with D maybe TRBD1 (5 bases). This CDR3 comprises 15 residues. The V and J ends lost 5 bases and 4 bases respectively, with 15 bases between them. CDR1 and CDR2 (germline): LNHDA, SQIVND (reference sequence). CDR3 bases: TGTGCCAGTAGTCCGGGGGGGGAAGGGAATCAGCCCCAGCATTTT. Protein sequence: CASSPGGEGNQPQHF.

This clone appeared once. The gene calls are TRBV4-2 and TRBJ2-5; TRBD2 matches 7 bases. The CDR3 loop spans 14 amino acids. V lost 4 bases, J lost 3 bases, and 5 bases stayed unmatched. CDR1 is LGHNA and CDR2 is YNFKEQ in the germline V gene. This CDR3 reads CASSRRAGEETQYF. The CDR3, as DNA: TGTGCCAGCAGCCGCCGCGCGGGGGAAGAGACCCAGTACTTC.

The chain couples TRBV6-1 to TRBJ2-3, with TRBD1 identical over 9 bases. The germline V gene encodes CDR1 MNHNS and CDR2 SASEGT. With V trimmed by 0 bases and J by 11 bases, 12 bases remained unmatched. The CDR3 length is 16 residues. The CDR3 coding sequence is TGTGCCAGCAGTGAAGCCCTCGGACAGGGGTCTAGGGGGCAGTATTTT. Its translation is CASSEALGQGSRGQYF.

This clone was observed a few times. The chain carries TRBV18 and TRBJ1-2; no clear D. V shed 0 bases and J shed 4 bases, with 9 bases lying between them. Looked up from germline, CDR1 is KGHSH and CDR2 is LQKENI. The CDR3 loop spans 14 amino acids. CDR3 nucleotide sequence: TGTGCCAGCTCACCACCTGAGAAGAGCTATGGCTACACCTTC. Amino acids: CASSPPEKSYGYTF.

This rearrangement joins TRBV27 to TRBJ1-1; perhaps TRBD1 as D (5 bases). Trimming removed 2 bases at V and 0 bases at J, with 10 bases between. Germline V gives CDR1 MNHEY, CDR2 SMNVEV (reference sequence). CDR3 length equals 15 residues. The CDR3 is CASSLTGLMNTEAFF. The CDR3 DNA is TGTGCCAGCAGTTTAACGGGACTCATGAACACTGAAGCTTTCTTT.

The CDR3 nucleotides read TGTGCCAGTAGTATAGCTAGCAGGGGCCTTCGGACCGGGGAGCTGTTTTTT. Translated: CASSIASRGLRTGELFF. V is TRBV19 and J is TRBJ2-2, with D perhaps TRBD1 (6 bases). CDR1 and CDR2 from the germline V gene are LNHDA and SQIVND (reference sequence). The CDR3 consists of 17 residues. Trimming pared 1 base from V and 5 bases from J, leaving 17 bases between.